The present entry profiles one T cell receptor (beta chain) with its context. This entry belongs to a study of glioma-infiltrating T cells after dendritic cell vaccination. The repertoire was sequenced with immunoSEQ multiplex PCR; TCRdb's copy has only in-frame clones and lacks some. The repertoire holds about 87,000 clones, with around 86% as singletons. CDR3 length equals 12 residues. V was pared by 6 bases and J by 10 bases, with 13 bases between. Germline V gene lookup returns CDR1 MNHNS and CDR2 SASEGT. Specified time point: after dendritic cell vaccination, including at tumor progression/relapse. Before vaccination, two weeks after the third vaccination, and at progression, PBMC were collected.

The rearrangement joins TRBV6-1 to TRBJ1-3; D is possibly TRBD1 (5 bases). The specimen comprised blood, sampled after dendritic cell vaccination. This TCR was sampled from a human donor with glioblastoma. The CDR3 DNA reads TGTGCCAGCAGCCGGGACGGGGGAACCATATATTTT. The encoded protein is CASSRDGGTIYF.